What follows is one T cell receptor beta chain and its context. The same CDR3 arises from other DNA sequences in this sample as well. Repertoires were generated with immunoSEQ multiplex PCR, while TCRdb's copy carries only in-frame clones and drops some. The sample holds 95,000 to 100,000 clones, roughly nine tenths seen once. The data belong to a study of T cell changes during pregnancy in multiple sclerosis. This CDR3 has 12 amino acids. With 4 bases removed from V and 5 bases from J, the gap between germline ends came to 11 bases. The germline V gene has CDR1 SQVTM and CDR2 ANQGSEA. This TCR came from a female donor in good health, enrolled as a control in a pregnancy study. Sequenced material: peripheral blood, taken after pregnancy. V gene TRBV29-1 combines with J gene TRBJ2-5, with D maybe TRBD2 (7 bases). The CDR3 loop is CSVAGGPETQYF. The CDR3 DNA is TGCAGCGTTGCGGGGGGCCCCGAGACCCAGTACTTC.